The rows below give T cell receptor beta chains drawn from one sample of a study of cytomegalovirus exposure and HLA in healthy donors. Sequencing used immunoSEQ multiplex PCR; TCRdb keeps in-frame clones, though not all of them. The sample has under 200,000 clones; 80% are singletons. The sequencing input was PBMCs. Receptors originate from a man aged 25 to 45 in good health and CMV-seronegative. Each CDR3 is given with its conserved first and last residue. D genes are given only for firm matches. Rows give clone size only sometimes, using once, few, many, or a class for an expanded clone.

size	V	J	D	DNA	CDR3
NA	TRBV10-3	TRBJ1-2	NA	TGTGCCATCAGTGATTACACCAACTATGGCTACACCTTC	CAISDYTNYGYTF
few	TRBV28	TRBJ2-3	NA	TGTGCCACTTCGACGGGGGTTTCAGATACGCAGTATTTT	CATSTGVSDTQYF
once	TRBV28	TRBJ1-5	NA	TGTGCCAGCAGTTTGGGGAGGGGCAATCAGCCCCAGCATTTT	CASSLGRGNQPQHF
once	TRBV11-2	TRBJ2-1	TRBD2	TGTGCCAGCAGCTTTAGCGGGAGGGGCAATGAGCAGTTCTTC	CASSFSGRGNEQFF
NA	TRBV28	TRBJ1-2	NA	TGTGCCAGCAGTTTACCAGACTATGGCTACACCTTC	CASSLPDYGYTF
NA	TRBV27	TRBJ1-2	NA	TGTGCCAGCAGTTTAACCAGTAACTATGGCTACACCTTC	CASSLTSNYGYTF
NA	TRBV9	TRBJ1-1	NA	TGTGCCAGCAGCGCCGGGGGGCGGACTGAAGCTTTCTTT	CASSAGGRTEAFF
NA	TRBV28	TRBJ2-1	TRBD1	TGTGCCAGCAGTTTATGGGCCGGGACAGGGAGGGATGAGCAGTTCTTC	CASSLWAGTGRDEQFF
NA	TRBV19	TRBJ2-3	NA	TGTGCCAGTAGTAGGTCAGGGAAACGCACAGATACGCAGTATTTT	CASSRSGKRTDTQYF
once	TRBV27	TRBJ2-7	NA	TGTGCCAGCATCTCCCCAGGGAGGTACGAGCAGTACTTC	CASISPGRYEQYF
NA	TRBV5-1	TRBJ2-5	NA	TGCGCCAGCAGCTTGGTAACAGGGCTTGGGGAGACCCAGTACTTC	CASSLVTGLGETQYF
once	TRBV10-3	TRBJ2-7	TRBD1	TGTGCCATCAGTGAGGGGGGGACAGGGGGCTTCGACGAGCAGTACTTC	CAISEGGTGGFDEQYF
NA	TRBV29-1	TRBJ1-4	TRBD1	TGCAGCGTTGAGGGGACAGTGGGGAATGAAAAACTGTTTTTT	CSVEGTVGNEKLFF
NA	TRBV29-1	TRBJ2-1	TRBD1	TGCAGCGTTGGGGGACAGGGGGCCAATGAGCAGTTCTTC	CSVGGQGANEQFF
NA	TRBV27	TRBJ2-2	TRBD2	TGTGCCAGCAGTTTAGCGGGAGAAACCGGGGAGCTGTTTTTT	CASSLAGETGELFF
few	TRBV11-2	TRBJ2-3	TRBD2	TGTGCCAGCAGCTTAGACCCGGGCGGAGTAGCGGGGGCAAGCACAGATACGCAGTATTTT	CASSLDPGGVAGASTDTQYF
NA	TRBV5-4	TRBJ2-1	TRBD1	TGTGCCAGCAGCTTTGGAAGACAGGGTCCCTACAATGAGCAGTTCTTC	CASSFGRQGPYNEQFF
NA	TRBV2	TRBJ1-2	NA	TGTGCCAGCAGGGGAGGGGACCCTCCCTATGGCTACACCTTC	CASRGGDPPYGYTF
NA	TRBV29-1	TRBJ2-7	TRBD2	TGCAGCGTTGCTCCTCCTAGCGGTCCAAATCGACCCGAGCAGTACTTC	CSVAPPSGPNRPEQYF
NA	TRBV29-1	TRBJ2-2	TRBD2	TGCAGCGGGACCGTATCGAGGGAGGGGCTGTTTTTT	CSGTVSREGLFF
NA	TRBV11-3	TRBJ2-7	TRBD2	TGTGCCAGCAGCTCAGAGGGGGGTCTATTGCGGGAGGACGCCTACGAGCAGTACTTC	CASSSEGGLLREDAYEQYF
NA	TRBV19	TRBJ2-3	TRBD2	TGTGCCAGTAGTATCACTAGCGCGGACACAGATACGCAGTATTTT	CASSITSADTDTQYF
NA	TRBV19	TRBJ1-1	TRBD1	TGTGCCAGTACCCCCCAGGGGGCATTGAGGGGGAACACTGAAGCTTTCTTT	CASTPQGALRGNTEAFF
NA	TRBV7-9	TRBJ2-2	NA	TGTGCCAGCACCCCGCCAGAGGGAAACACCGGGGAGCTGTTTTTT	CASTPPEGNTGELFF
NA	TRBV14	TRBJ2-3	NA	TGTGCCAGCAGCCAAGAAGGGGGGACAGTGACAGATACGCAGTATTTT	CASSQEGGTVTDTQYF
few	TRBV4-3	TRBJ1-1	NA	TGCGCCAGCAGCCACCACACTATGAACACTGAAGCTTTCTTT	CASSHHTMNTEAFF
once	TRBV7-9	TRBJ1-4	NA	TGTGCCAGCAGCTCAGGTGGGGAAACTAGGGAAAAACTGTTTTTT	CASSSGGETREKLFF
few	TRBV21-1	TRBJ1-2	NA	TGTGCCAGCAGCAAAAGGCAGGGCAGGGGGCCCACTAACTATGGCTACACCTTC	CASSKRQGRGPTNYGYTF
NA	TRBV6-6	TRBJ1-5	TRBD1	TGTGCCAGCAGTACACAGGGGTTTCAGCCCCAGCATTTT	CASSTQGFQPQHF
NA	TRBV19	TRBJ2-7	TRBD2	TGTGCCAGTAGTATGAGACTAGCGGGACCATACTACGAGCAGTACTTC	CASSMRLAGPYYEQYF
NA	TRBV5-1	TRBJ1-2	NA	TGCGCCAGCAGCTTGGGTCGAGGGGGAAACTATGGCTACACCTTC	CASSLGRGGNYGYTF
NA	TRBV10-3	TRBJ1-1	TRBD1	TGTGCCATACAAAAGGGTACAGGGGCGAACACTGAAGCTTTCTTT	CAIQKGTGANTEAFF
NA	TRBV4-1	TRBJ2-7	NA	TGCGCCAGCAGCCAAGGCGCACAGACCTACGAGCAGTACTTC	CASSQGAQTYEQYF
NA	TRBV27	TRBJ2-7	NA	TGTGCCACCGGAGAGCGGTCCTACGAGCAGTACTTC	CATGERSYEQYF
NA	TRBV28	TRBJ2-1	NA	TGTGCCAGCAGTCCGACAGTGAGCTCCTACAATGAGCAGTTCTTC	CASSPTVSSYNEQFF
NA	TRBV7-2	TRBJ1-5	TRBD1	TGTGCCAGCAGCTCCGTAGGGACAGGGCAGTATCAGCCCCAGCATTTT	CASSSVGTGQYQPQHF
few	TRBV27	TRBJ2-5	NA	TGTGCCAGCAGCCACATGGCGACAGAGTACTTTCGAGAGACCCAGTACTTC	CASSHMATEYFRETQYF
once	TRBV6-5	TRBJ2-3	TRBD2	TGTGCCAGCAGTTTTACTAGCGGGAGGGCCTTAGATACGCAGTATTTT	CASSFTSGRALDTQYF
NA	TRBV19	TRBJ1-4	TRBD1	TGTGCCAGTAGCGACAGGGTTAATGAAAAACTGTTTTTT	CASSDRVNEKLFF
once	TRBV27	TRBJ1-1	NA	TGTGCCAGCAGTTTTGGGGGGGGGAACACTGAAGCTTTCTTT	CASSFGGGNTEAFF
NA	TRBV15	TRBJ2-7	NA	TGTGCCACCAGCAGAGTGGTGGGCAGTTCGAGCTCCTACGAGCAGTACTTC	CATSRVVGSSSSYEQYF
NA	TRBV7-6	TRBJ2-3	TRBD1	TGTGCCAGCAGCTTACGACAGGGGATCTCCACAGATACGCAGTATTTT	CASSLRQGISTDTQYF
once	TRBV27	TRBJ1-5	NA	TGTGCCAGCTCAGGAGGAGGGGCCGGCAATCAGCCCCAGCATTTT	CASSGGGAGNQPQHF
NA	TRBV5-8	TRBJ2-1	NA	TGTGCCAGCACCCTCCGGGATCCCCTTTACAATGAGCAGTTCTTC	CASTLRDPLYNEQFF
NA	TRBV10-2	TRBJ1-2	TRBD1	TGCGCCGGAAGACAGGGAGAGAACTATGGCTACACCTTC	CAGRQGENYGYTF
NA	TRBV6-6	TRBJ1-4	NA	TGTGCCAGCAGTTACGGGACAAATAATGAAAAACTGTTTTTT	CASSYGTNNEKLFF
NA	TRBV11-2	TRBJ1-2	NA	TGTGCCAGCTATTCCGAGAATAACTATGGCTACACCTTC	CASYSENNYGYTF
NA	TRBV9	TRBJ2-1	TRBD2	TGTGCCAGCAGCCCCCCCGGGGGGGCCTCCTACAATGAGCAGTTCTTC	CASSPPGGASYNEQFF
NA	TRBV19	TRBJ1-5	NA	TGTGCCAGTAGCTACTACACGAGGGATCAGCCCCAGCATTTT	CASSYYTRDQPQHF